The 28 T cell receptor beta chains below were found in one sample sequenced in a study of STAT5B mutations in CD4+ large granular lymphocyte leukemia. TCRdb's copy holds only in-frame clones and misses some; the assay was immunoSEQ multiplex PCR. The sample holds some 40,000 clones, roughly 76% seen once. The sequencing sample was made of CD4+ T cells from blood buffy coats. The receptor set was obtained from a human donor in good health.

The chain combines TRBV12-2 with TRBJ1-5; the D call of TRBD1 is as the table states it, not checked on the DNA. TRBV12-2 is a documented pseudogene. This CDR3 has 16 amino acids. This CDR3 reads CASRLSYPSGNQPQHF. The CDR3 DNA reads TGTGCAAGTCGCTTAAGTTATCCCTCAGGGAATCAGCCCCAGCATTTT.

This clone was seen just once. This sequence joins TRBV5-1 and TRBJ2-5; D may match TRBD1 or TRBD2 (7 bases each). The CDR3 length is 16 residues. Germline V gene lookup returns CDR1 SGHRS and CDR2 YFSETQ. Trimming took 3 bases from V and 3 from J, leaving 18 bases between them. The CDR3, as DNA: TGCGCCAGCAGCTCGTGGGGCAGGGGGAGGGAAGAGACCCAGTACTTC. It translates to CASSSWGRGREETQYF.

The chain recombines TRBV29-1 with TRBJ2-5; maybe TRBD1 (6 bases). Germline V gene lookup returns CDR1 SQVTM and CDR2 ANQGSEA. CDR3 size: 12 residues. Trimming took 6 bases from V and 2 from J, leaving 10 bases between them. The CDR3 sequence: CSVGQSQETQYF. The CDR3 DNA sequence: TGCAGCGTCGGACAGTCTCAAGAGACCCAGTACTTC.

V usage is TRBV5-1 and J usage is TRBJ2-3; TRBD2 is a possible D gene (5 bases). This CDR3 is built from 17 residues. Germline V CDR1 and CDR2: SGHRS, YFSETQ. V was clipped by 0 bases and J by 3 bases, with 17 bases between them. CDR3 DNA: TGCGCCAGCAGCTTGGGACGTTTCTCGGGAAGGACAGATACGCAGTATTTT. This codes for CASSLGRFSGRTDTQYF. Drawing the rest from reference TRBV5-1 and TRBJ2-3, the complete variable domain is KAGVTQTPRYLIKTRGQQVTLSCSPISGHRSVSWYQQTPGQGLQFLFEYFSETQRNKGNFPGRFSGRQFSNSRSEMNVSTLELGDSALYLCASSLGRFSGRTDTQYFGPGTRLTVL.

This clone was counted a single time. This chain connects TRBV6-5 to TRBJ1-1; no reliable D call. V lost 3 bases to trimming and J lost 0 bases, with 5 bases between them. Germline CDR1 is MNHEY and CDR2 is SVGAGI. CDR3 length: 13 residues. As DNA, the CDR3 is TGTGCCAGCAGTTATCGGCTGAACACTGAAGCTTTCTTT. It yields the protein CASSYRLNTEAFF.

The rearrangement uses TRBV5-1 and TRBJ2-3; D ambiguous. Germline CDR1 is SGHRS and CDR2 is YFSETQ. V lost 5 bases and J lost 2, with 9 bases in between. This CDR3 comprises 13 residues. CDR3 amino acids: CASSWRDTDTQYF. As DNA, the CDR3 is TGCGCCAGCAGTTGGCGAGACACAGATACGCAGTATTTT.

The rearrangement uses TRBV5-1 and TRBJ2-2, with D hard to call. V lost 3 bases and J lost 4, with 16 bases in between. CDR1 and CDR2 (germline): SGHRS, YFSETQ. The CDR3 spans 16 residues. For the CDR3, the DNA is TGCGCCAGCAGCTCTAGGGCCGCGCCGAGCACCGGGGAGCTGTTTTTT. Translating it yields CASSSRAAPSTGELFF. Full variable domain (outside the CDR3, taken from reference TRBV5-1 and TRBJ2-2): KAGVTQTPRYLIKTRGQQVTLSCSPISGHRSVSWYQQTPGQGLQFLFEYFSETQRNKGNFPGRFSGRQFSNSRSEMNVSTLELGDSALYLCASSSRAAPSTGELFFGEGSRLTVL.

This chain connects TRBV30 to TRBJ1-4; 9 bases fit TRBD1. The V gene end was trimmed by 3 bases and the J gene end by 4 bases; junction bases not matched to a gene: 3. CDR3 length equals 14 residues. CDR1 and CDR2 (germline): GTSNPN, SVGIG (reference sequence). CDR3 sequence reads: CAWRKTGGNEKLFF. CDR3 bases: TGTGCCTGGAGGAAGACAGGGGGTAATGAAAAACTGTTTTTT.

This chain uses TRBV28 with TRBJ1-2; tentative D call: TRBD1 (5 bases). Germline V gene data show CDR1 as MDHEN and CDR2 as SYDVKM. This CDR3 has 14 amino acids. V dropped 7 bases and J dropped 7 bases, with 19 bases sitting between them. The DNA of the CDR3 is TGTGCCAGCAATACTGAGAGGGGCCGCGGTGGCTACACCTTC. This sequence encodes CASNTERGRGGYTF.

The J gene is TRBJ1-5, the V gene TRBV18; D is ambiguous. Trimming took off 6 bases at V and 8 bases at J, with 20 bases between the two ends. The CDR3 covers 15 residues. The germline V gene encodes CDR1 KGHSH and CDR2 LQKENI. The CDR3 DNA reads TGTGCCAGCTCGTTAGACATTTCCGTCGAGAAGCCCCAGCATTTT. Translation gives CASSLDISVEKPQHF.

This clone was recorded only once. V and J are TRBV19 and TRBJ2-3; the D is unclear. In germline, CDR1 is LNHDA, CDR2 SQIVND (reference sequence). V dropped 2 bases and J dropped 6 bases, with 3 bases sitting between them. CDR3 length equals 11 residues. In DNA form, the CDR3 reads TGTGCCAGTAGTATACAGGATACGCAGTATTTT. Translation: CASSIQDTQYF.

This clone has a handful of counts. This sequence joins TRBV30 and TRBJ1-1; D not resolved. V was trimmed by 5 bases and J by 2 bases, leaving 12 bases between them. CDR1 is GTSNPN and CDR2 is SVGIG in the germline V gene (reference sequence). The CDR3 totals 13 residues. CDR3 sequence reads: CAWGGPVNTEAFF. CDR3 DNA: TGTGCCTGGGGAGGCCCCGTAAACACTGAAGCTTTCTTT.

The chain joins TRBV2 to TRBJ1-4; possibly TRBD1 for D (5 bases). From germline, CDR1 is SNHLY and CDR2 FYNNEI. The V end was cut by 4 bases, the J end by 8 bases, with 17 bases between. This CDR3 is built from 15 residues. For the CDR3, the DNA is TGTGCCAGCAGTGGAAGGGGCAGGGTTGGAGAAAAACTGTTTTTT. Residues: CASSGRGRVGEKLFF.

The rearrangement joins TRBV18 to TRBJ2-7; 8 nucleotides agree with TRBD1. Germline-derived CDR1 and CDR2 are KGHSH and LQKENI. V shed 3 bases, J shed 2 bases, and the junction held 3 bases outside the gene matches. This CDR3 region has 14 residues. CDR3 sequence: CASSPGTGTYEQYF. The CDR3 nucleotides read TGTGCCAGCTCACCCGGGACAGGAACCTACGAGCAGTACTTC. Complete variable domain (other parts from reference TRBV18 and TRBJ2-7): NAGVMQNPRHLVRRRGQEARLRCSPMKGHSHVYWYRQLPEEGLKFMVYLQKENIIDESGMPKERFSAEFPKEGPSILRIQQVVRGDSAAYFCASSPGTGTYEQYFGPGTRLTVT.

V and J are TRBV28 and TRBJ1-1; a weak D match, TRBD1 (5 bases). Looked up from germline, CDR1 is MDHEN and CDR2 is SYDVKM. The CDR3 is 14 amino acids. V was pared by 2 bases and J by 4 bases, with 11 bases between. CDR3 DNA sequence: TGTGCCAGCAGTTTAGGGACCGCCGGCACTGAAGCTTTCTTT. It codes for CASSLGTAGTEAFF.

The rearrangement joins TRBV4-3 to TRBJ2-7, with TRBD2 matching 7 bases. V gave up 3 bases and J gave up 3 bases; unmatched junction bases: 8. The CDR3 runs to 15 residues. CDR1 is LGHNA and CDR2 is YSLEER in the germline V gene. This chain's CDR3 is CASSQRSGGSYEQYF. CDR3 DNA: TGCGCCAGCAGCCAGAGAAGCGGCGGGAGCTACGAGCAGTACTTC.

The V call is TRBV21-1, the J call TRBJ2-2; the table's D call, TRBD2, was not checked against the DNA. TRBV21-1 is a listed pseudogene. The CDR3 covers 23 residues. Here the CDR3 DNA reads TGTGCCAGCAGCAAAGGAGGGGGGAACCCGTTACTAGCGGGAGGGCCAAACACCGGGGAGCTGTTTTTT. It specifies CASSKGGGNPLLAGGPNTGELFF.

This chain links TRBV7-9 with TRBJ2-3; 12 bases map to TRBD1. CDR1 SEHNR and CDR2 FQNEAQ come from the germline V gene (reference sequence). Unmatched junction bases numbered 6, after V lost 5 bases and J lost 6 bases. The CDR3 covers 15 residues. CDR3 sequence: CASSRRGQGADTQYF. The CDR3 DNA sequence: TGTGCCAGCAGCCGCCGGGGACAGGGGGCGGATACGCAGTATTTT.

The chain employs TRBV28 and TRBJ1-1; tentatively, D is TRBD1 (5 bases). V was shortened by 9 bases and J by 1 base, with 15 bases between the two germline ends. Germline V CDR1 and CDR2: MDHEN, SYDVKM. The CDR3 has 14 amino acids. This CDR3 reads CASRIGGTNTEAFF. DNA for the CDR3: TGTGCCAGTCGTATCGGGGGGACGAACACTGAAGCTTTCTTT.

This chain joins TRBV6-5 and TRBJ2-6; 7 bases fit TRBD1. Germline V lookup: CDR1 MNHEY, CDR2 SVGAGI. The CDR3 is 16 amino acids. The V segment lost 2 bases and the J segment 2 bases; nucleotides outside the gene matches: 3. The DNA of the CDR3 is TGTGCCAGCAGTTACGTGACAGGGACTGGGGCCAACGTCCTGACTTTC. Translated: CASSYVTGTGANVLTF.

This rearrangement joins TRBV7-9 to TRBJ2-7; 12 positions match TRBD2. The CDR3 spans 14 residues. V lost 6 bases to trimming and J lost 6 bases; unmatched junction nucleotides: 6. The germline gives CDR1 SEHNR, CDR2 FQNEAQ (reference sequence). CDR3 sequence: CASSESSGRAEQYF. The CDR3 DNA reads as TGTGCCAGCAGTGAGTCTAGCGGGAGGGCCGAGCAGTACTTC.

CDR3 sequence (DNA): TGTGCCAGCAGTGATTGGCGGAAGACTGAAGCTTTCTTT. Its translation: CASSDWRKTEAFF. V gene TRBV2 combines with J gene TRBJ1-1; D remains ambiguous. Germline CDR1 SNHLY, CDR2 FYNNEI. CDR3 length equals 13 residues. Trimming removed 3 bases at V and 5 bases at J, with 10 bases between.

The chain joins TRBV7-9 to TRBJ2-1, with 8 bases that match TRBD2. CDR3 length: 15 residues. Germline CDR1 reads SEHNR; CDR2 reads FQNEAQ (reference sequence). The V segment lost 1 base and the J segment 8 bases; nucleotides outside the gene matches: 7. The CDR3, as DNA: TGTGCCAGCAGCTTAGACAGCGGGAGAAGGGATGAGCAGTTCTTC. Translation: CASSLDSGRRDEQFF.

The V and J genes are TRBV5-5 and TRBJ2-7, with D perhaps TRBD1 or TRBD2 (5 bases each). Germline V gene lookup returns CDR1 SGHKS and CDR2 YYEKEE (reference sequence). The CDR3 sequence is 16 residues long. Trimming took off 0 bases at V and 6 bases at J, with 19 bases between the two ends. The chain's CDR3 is CASSLDPGRVPTEQYF. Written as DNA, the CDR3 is TGTGCCAGCAGCTTGGATCCGGGGCGAGTCCCAACCGAGCAGTACTTC.

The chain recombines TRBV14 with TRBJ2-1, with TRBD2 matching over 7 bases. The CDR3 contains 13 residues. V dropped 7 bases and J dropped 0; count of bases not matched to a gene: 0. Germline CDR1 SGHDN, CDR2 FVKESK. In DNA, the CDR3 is TGTGCCAGCAAGCGGGGCTCCTACAATGAGCAGTTCTTC. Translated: CASKRGSYNEQFF.

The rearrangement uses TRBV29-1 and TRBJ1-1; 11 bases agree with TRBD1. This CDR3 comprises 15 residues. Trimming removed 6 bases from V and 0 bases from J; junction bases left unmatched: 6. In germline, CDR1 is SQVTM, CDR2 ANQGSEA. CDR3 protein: CSVGGTGGMNTEAFF. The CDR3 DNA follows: TGCAGCGTGGGAGGGACAGGGGGGATGAACACTGAAGCTTTCTTT.

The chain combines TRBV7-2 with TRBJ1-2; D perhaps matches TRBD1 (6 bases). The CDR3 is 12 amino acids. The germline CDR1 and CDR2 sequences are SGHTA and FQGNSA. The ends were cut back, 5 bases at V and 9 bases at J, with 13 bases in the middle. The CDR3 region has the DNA TGTGCCAGCAGCCAAGACGGGGACAGCTACACCTTC. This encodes CASSQDGDSYTF.

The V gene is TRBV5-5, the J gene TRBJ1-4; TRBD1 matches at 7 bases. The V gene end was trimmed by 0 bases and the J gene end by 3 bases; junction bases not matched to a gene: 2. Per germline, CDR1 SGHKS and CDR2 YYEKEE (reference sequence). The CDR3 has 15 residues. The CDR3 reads CASSLGGGPNEKLFF. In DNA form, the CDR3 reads TGTGCCAGCAGCTTGGGAGGGGGCCCTAATGAAAAACTGTTTTTT.